This TCR beta chain derives from a study of shared clonotypes between healthy human individuals. Study-wide background: The cohort had a couple of women and a few men, ages 18 to 49.

Clones were read by immunoSEQ multiplex PCR, and TCRdb kept only the in-frame ones, dropping some. The sample carries about 2 million clones, less than 95% recorded once. Study-wide results and limits: Generally, estimated richness proved larger in naive subsets than it did in memory subsets. Rarefaction gave evidence that sorted-subset sequencing remained incomplete despite large depth.

Naive CD8 isolation took CD45RO-negative cells positively selected for CCR7 and excluded terminally differentiated effector memory CD45RA+ cells. V was cut by 0 bases and J by 4 bases, with 5 bases left in between. The CDR3 loop spans 12 amino acids. CDR1 and CDR2 (germline): SGHRS, YFSETQ. In the case of this clone: Its antigen is still unknown. Other DNA sequences from this sample encode an identical CDR3 as well.

This clonotype was sampled from a man between 18 and 29 years old in good health. Sample: naive CD8+ T cells sorted from blood. The chain employs TRBV5-1 and TRBJ2-7; D call uncertain. The CDR3 sequence is CASSLGGYEQYF. The CDR3 bases are TGCGCCAGCAGCTTGGGAGGTTACGAGCAGTACTTC.